This TCR beta chain was obtained from a study of blood T cell repertoires in COVID-19. This CDR3 comprises 14 residues. Between the trimmed V and J ends, which lost 3 bases and 5 bases, there was a span of 13 bases. Germline loops: CDR1 LNHDA, CDR2 SQIVND (reference sequence). Clones were read by immunoSEQ multiplex PCR, and TCRdb kept only the in-frame ones, dropping some. The repertoire holds roughly 45,000 clones, roughly 80% seen once, with around 12% in the top ten. The source is a human donor in a cohort sampled during active COVID-19. V gene TRBV19 combines with J gene TRBJ1-1, with unresolved D. The material sequenced was peripheral blood. The CDR3 loop is CASSISPGGTEAFF. The CDR3 coding sequence is TGTGCCAGTAGTATCTCCCCCGGCGGGACTGAAGCTTTCTTT.